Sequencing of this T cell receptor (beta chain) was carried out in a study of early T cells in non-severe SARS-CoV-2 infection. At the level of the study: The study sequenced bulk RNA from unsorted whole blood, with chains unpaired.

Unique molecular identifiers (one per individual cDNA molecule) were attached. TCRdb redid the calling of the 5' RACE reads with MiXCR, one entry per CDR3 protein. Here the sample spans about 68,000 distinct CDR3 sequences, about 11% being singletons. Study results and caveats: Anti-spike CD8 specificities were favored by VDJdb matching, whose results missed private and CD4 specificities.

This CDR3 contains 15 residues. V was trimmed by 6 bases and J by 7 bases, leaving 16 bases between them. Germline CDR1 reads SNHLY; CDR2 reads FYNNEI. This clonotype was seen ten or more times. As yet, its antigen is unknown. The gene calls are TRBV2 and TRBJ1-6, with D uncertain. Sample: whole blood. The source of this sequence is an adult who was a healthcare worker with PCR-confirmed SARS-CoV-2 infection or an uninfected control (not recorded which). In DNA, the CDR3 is TGTGCCAGCAGCATCGAGGGAAGGTCGAATTCACCCCTCCACTTT. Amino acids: CASSIEGRSNSPLHF.